Listed here are 15 T cell receptor beta chains from one sample, sequenced in a study of identical twins. TCRdb independently ran MiXCR on the 5' RACE reads; one entry per CDR3 protein. The sample lists about 290,000 distinct CDR3 sequences; roughly 10% were seen once. A further study also used this sample, focusing on yellow fever vaccine responses in identical twins.

The specimen sequenced was CD8+ T cells sorted from blood. These TCRs come from a woman aged 18-29 years in good health.

This chain connects TRBV7-9 to TRBJ2-2; 9 bases line up with TRBD1. CDR1 is SEHNR, CDR2 FQNEAQ, per germline (reference sequence). The J segment lost 4 bases and the V segment lost 5 bases, leaving 8 bases of the junction unmatched. This CDR3 spans 16 amino acids. The CDR3 protein is CASSLTGGRSTGELFF. In DNA form, the CDR3 reads TGTGCCAGCAGCCTTACAGGGGGCAGAAGCACCGGGGAGCTGTTTTTT.

In this sample, this clonotype turned up a few times. J is TRBJ2-3 and V is TRBV11-2; the D is unclear. The V and J ends lost 10 bases and 2 bases respectively, with 4 bases between them. Germline V gene sequence: CDR1 SGHAT, CDR2 FQNNGV. The CDR3 has 10 residues. The CDR3 reads CAIYTDTQYF. The CDR3 DNA sequence: TGTGCCATCTACACAGATACGCAGTATTTT.

In its sample, this clonotype was seen many times. J is TRBJ2-1 and V is TRBV29-1; 8 bases are a match to TRBD2. CDR1 and CDR2 from the germline V gene are SQVTM and ANQGSEA. CDR3 length equals 15 residues. J lost 10 bases, V lost 6 bases, and 17 bases had no gene match. CDR3 bases: TGCAGCGTAGCTGCGGGGCCCGGGACTAGAGAGGAGCAGTTCTTC. It encodes CSVAAGPGTREEQFF.

This clonotype was seen a handful of times. The rearrangement links TRBV11-2 to TRBJ2-7; no clear D gene. V lost 0 bases and J 0 bases, leaving 3 bases between the germline ends. The CDR3 spans 13 residues. Germline V gene lookup returns CDR1 SGHAT and CDR2 FQNNGV. The CDR3 spells CASSLDHSYEQYF. The CDR3 DNA is TGTGCCAGCAGCTTAGATCACTCCTACGAGCAGTACTTC.

The chain is built from TRBV3-1 and TRBJ2-7; 7 bases are a match to TRBD1. The germline CDR1 and CDR2 sequences are LGHDT and YNNKEL (reference sequence). V was pared by 0 bases and J by 0 bases, with 8 bases of the junction left unmatched. The length of the CDR3 is 17 residues. The CDR3 loop reads CASSQDSWGQSSYEQYF. The CDR3 nucleotides read TGTGCCAGCAGCCAAGATTCTTGGGGACAGTCCTCCTACGAGCAGTACTTC.

This clonotype was detected many times. The chain joins TRBV7-9 to TRBJ1-1; unclear D gene. Germline V gene sequence: CDR1 SEHNR, CDR2 FQNEAQ (reference sequence). This CDR3 has 14 residues. The ends were cut back, 1 base at V and 6 bases at J, with 12 bases in the middle. The CDR3 bases are TGTGCCAGCAGCTTAGTCTGGCAGGAGCCTGAAGCTTTCTTT. Translated, it gives CASSLVWQEPEAFF.

This clonotype was detected a few times. V usage is TRBV30 and J usage is TRBJ2-1; no firm D call. Deletions cut 3 bases from V and 7 bases from J, with 16 bases between. The CDR3 extends over 14 amino acids. Germline loops: CDR1 GTSNPN, CDR2 SVGIG (reference sequence). The chain's CDR3 is CAWSKASKGNEQFF. The CDR3 DNA reads as TGTGCCTGGAGCAAAGCATCAAAAGGGAATGAGCAGTTCTTC.

This clonotype was recorded many times. The CDR3 sequence: CASSLQGSGTEAFF. The CDR3 DNA reads as TGTGCCAGCAGCTTACAGGGGTCGGGCACTGAAGCTTTCTTT. This chain uses TRBV7-9 with TRBJ1-1, with a possible D match to TRBD1 (6 bases). The germline gives CDR1 SEHNR, CDR2 FQNEAQ (reference sequence). The CDR3 has 14 amino acids. The V end lost 2 bases, the J end lost 4 bases, and 11 bases lay between the germline ends.

This chain uses TRBV12-3 or TRBV12-4 with TRBJ2-5; D tentatively fits TRBD1 or TRBD2 (5 bases each). Trimming stripped 3 bases from V and 5 bases from J, with 16 bases between. This CDR3 has 15 residues. The CDR3 nucleotides read TGTGCCAGCAGTTTCCGGGACGGGTGGGGGGAGACCCAGTACTTC. As protein: CASSFRDGWGETQYF.

This clonotype has a handful of counts. The rearrangement links TRBV29-1 to TRBJ2-2, with D possibly being TRBD1 (6 bases). The CDR3 runs to 13 residues. V gave up 7 bases and J gave up 3 bases, with 12 bases separating them. Germline CDR1 SQVTM, CDR2 ANQGSEA. DNA for the CDR3: TGCAGCGCTCTCCCAGGGGACACCGGGGAGCTGTTTTTT. This translates into CSALPGDTGELFF.

This clonotype was counted only a few times. The genes are TRBV12-5 and TRBJ2-1; 7 bases align to TRBD2. The junction had 5 bases not matched to a gene; V was cut back by 6 bases and J by 9 bases. The CDR3 is 12 residues long. Per the germline V gene, CDR1 is LGHNT and CDR2 is FRNRAP. The DNA of the CDR3 is TGTGCTAGTGGGGTTGGGGGGGGTGAGCAGTTCTTC. Translating it yields CASGVGGGEQFF.

In its sample, this clonotype was seen a few times. This chain joins TRBV12-3 or TRBV12-4 and TRBJ1-3; maybe TRBD1 (6 bases). CDR3 size: 13 residues. The V end lost 11 bases, the J end lost 0 bases, and 11 bases lay between the germline ends. The CDR3 is CAGRQVSGNTIYF. The CDR3 region has the DNA TGTGCCGGGAGACAGGTCTCTGGAAACACCATATATTTT.

This clonotype has a count of ten or more. V and J are TRBV12-3 or TRBV12-4 and TRBJ2-7, with a tentative D call TRBD1 (5 bases). The CDR3 has 12 residues. V dropped 6 bases and J dropped 2 bases, with 8 bases sitting between them. The CDR3 reads CASSPTAYEQYF. The CDR3, as DNA: TGTGCCAGCAGCCCGACAGCCTACGAGCAGTACTTC.

The V call is TRBV29-1, the J call TRBJ1-1; D is undetermined. There are 12 residues in the CDR3. Germline values: CDR1 SQVTM, CDR2 ANQGSEA. Trimming shortened V by 5 bases and J by 0 bases, and 7 bases separated the two germline ends. Written as DNA, the CDR3 is TGCAGCGTTCCGACCTTGAACACTGAAGCTTTCTTT. This codes for CSVPTLNTEAFF. The full variable domain, completed using reference TRBV29-1 and TRBJ1-1, is SAVISQKPSRDICQRGTSLTIQCQVDSQVTMMFWYRQQPGQSLTLIATANQGSEATYESGFVIDKFPISRPNLTFSTLTVSNMSPEDSSIYLCSVPTLNTEAFFGQGTRLTVV.

The rearrangement joins TRBV6-1 to TRBJ2-7; 9 positions match TRBD2. Trimming took 0 bases from V and 6 from J; bases not matched to a gene: 3. This CDR3 comprises 14 residues. Germline CDR1 is MNHNS and CDR2 is SASEGT. CDR3 region: CASSEAGTSSEQYF. Here the CDR3 DNA reads TGTGCCAGCAGTGAAGCGGGGACTAGCTCCGAGCAGTACTTC.